Detailed here is one T cell receptor (beta chain). It lacks a known antigen. No much larger clone exists at a distance of one base, and base qualities are not known. This sample was taken from a study of cytomegalovirus exposure and HLA in healthy donors (dated by TCRdb to about 2017). Looking at the study overall: According to an earlier analysis of around 600 of the donors, roughly 180 million T cells yielded approximately 120 million unique TCR beta sequences and approximately 300 Gb of sequence data. Several DR-DQ haplotypes were treated as single units for association and clustering because of strong linkage in the cohort. Approximately 300 gigabases of sequencing data and tens of millions of unique TCR sequences were included in an early release covering several hundred HLA-typed donors. Of the 300 to 400 genotyped donors, 65% to 90% fell in the genetic ancestry cluster associated with self-reported Caucasian donors. High-throughput TCR immunosequencing, statistical association of individual TCRs with disease status, and machine learning were combined to predict cytomegalovirus infection status. Besides the first cohort of approximately 710 subjects, a separate validation cohort made up of roughly 120 different subjects was used. Donor age, sex, ethnicity and CMV serostatus were compiled alongside the repertoire data. To study patterns of TCR occurrence, a later analysis re-analyzed previously published TCR beta repertoires from 550 to 800 donors and added high-resolution HLA genotyping. HLA typing included class I and class II loci at four-digit resolution. Among approximately 370 genotyped donors of the cohort, an average of approximately 200,000 unique TCR beta nucleotide sequences was sequenced per donor, of which about 19% were non-productive. The study aimed to test whether cataloging public T cell receptors could reveal signatures of past pathogen exposure. The T cell repertoires of several hundred subjects were profiled by immunosequencing and related to cytomegalovirus serostatus. All discovery cohort repertoires had been generated using a single sequencing platform. To decide whether each TCR beta V gene segment behaved as functional or pseudogenic, an earlier analysis of 587 of the donors relied on high-throughput TCR beta sequencing. Genome-wide SNP genotypes for about three fifths of the roughly 670 donors were used in a later genetic analysis, which treated that subset as a discovery cohort. Rather than drawing on any new phenotypic data, the later analysis identified candidate immune exposures from TCR beta sequences and the way those sequences occurred across donors. The number of typed donors differed by locus: roughly 629-630 for A, B, C, DRB1 and DQB1; some 540 for DQA1; fewer than 610 for DPA1; and 450 to 480 for DPB1. Broad study findings and their caveats: According to a later analysis, TCR association rates differed among HLA loci, with DRB1 alleles showing the most associated TCRs and HLA-C alleles showing the fewest. A group of highly shared sequence variants was considered likely to be a technical artifact of the sequencing pipeline. In a later analysis, HLA-associated TCR beta chains were found to be more clonally expanded and to have lower generation probabilities than equally common non-associated chains. The study gave a list of 150 to 200 TCR beta chains associated with cytomegalovirus. In a later analysis, most CMV-associated TCR beta chains were found to appear HLA-restricted, with HLA associations seemingly driven largely by CMV exposure. Sequencing depth was assumed to be roughly uniform across donors in the presence/absence analyses, though that assumption may not hold. The authors suggested that the approach could potentially be extended to other disease states and immunological phenotypes. In vitro tests confirmed that a few of the cytomegalovirus-associated TCR beta chains recognize cytomegalovirus antigens. Linkage disequilibrium might explain the correlated functional status among segregating V segments, but an unknown experimental factor could not be excluded. An earlier analysis of several hundred of the donors showed that most TCR beta V segments appeared in productive rearrangements either about 87% or about 30% of the time, which broadly matched IMGT annotations. A later genetic analysis associated a missense DCLRE1C variant with V-gene and J-gene trimming of TCR beta chains, and an independent cohort replicated the association. Specific HLA alleles were associated with 16,951 TCR beta sequences at a false discovery rate of 0.05 in a later analysis. A further reported finding was that TCR beta sequences accurately predicted the HLA-A and HLA-B alleles for most subjects in the first cohort. Compared with the roughly 720-donor mean, donors in an Asian-associated ancestry cluster had fewer N-insertions in productive TCRs, according to a later genetic analysis. A later analysis reported that several top co-occurrence clusters appeared linked to parvovirus B19, influenza, CMV and Epstein-Barr virus. In this cohort, only TCR beta chains were sequenced, and detectable features were limited by the absence of alpha or paired-chain data. Some IMGT-functional V segments, including TRBV6-2 and TRBV6-3, could not be told apart with the 87-base-pair reads, so those segments were excluded. The classifier was reported to diagnose cytomegalovirus status with high specificity and sensitivity in both the original cohort and the validation cohort. The only immune exposure information available for the cohort was CMV serostatus. While some public TCRs were present in many individuals, most TCR sequences turned up only very rarely across donors. When HLA alleles, especially DR and DQ, strongly co-occurred, TCR associations were difficult to assign to individual alleles. HLA typing was unavailable for some donors at each locus, so association tests used only the typed subset. The earlier analysis of 450 to 700 of the donors excluded roughly 16 rarely observed V segments, including chromosome 9 orphons, because counts were too low.

The cohort consisted of hundreds of healthy bone marrow donors. Cohort members were all nominally healthy when sampled, although unrecorded immune exposures were likely present. The donor was CMV seropositive and belonged to the group of 250 to 350 seropositive cohort members. Every donor gave a peripheral blood sample, and the peripheral blood mononuclear cells from that sample were used for TCR beta sequencing. Genomic DNA extraction from the blood cell samples was performed with the Qiagen DNeasy Blood Extraction Kit. CDR3 length: 16 amino acids, cysteine to phenylalanine. Here the CDR3 DNA is all that survives: 48 bases in frame from base 1. The V end gives up 2 bases and the J end 4 bases, leaving 4 bases in the junction not matched to a gene. Sequences SGHTA (CDR1) and FQGNSA (CDR2) are obtained from the germline V gene. The library was produced with the immunoSEQ multiplex PCR assay. A mixture of 60 forward primers for TCR Vbeta segments and 13 reverse primers for TCR Jbeta segments was used in the multiplex PCR. The CDR3 region of rearranged TCR beta genes was amplified from genomic DNA with a multiplex PCR assay. On the Illumina HiSeq System, the amplified TCR beta libraries were sequenced as 87-base-pair reads. The source study handled its data this way. A later analysis tallied tens of millions of unique TCR beta chains across the 610 or so repertoires, and roughly 11 million of those chains were shared by two or more donors. To remove PCR and sequencing errors, raw reads were error-corrected and collapsed into unique sequences using a nearest-neighbor algorithm that merged closely related sequences. To assign V, D and J gene segments, CDR3 sequences were aligned to IMGT reference sequences. For a sequence to be retained, at least a six-nucleotide match to both a V gene segment and a J gene segment was required. Rearrangements were classified as productive when the CDR3 lacked stop codons and remained in frame with V and J, and all other rearrangements were classified as non-productive. CDR3 was defined according to IMGT convention as the region running from the second conserved V-encoded cysteine to the conserved J-encoded phenylalanine. Sequences without an unambiguous match to a single V gene segment were excluded from the earlier analysis of almost 600 of the donors. An earlier analysis of a few hundred of the donors classified V segments as functional when productive rearrangements were above 56.7% and as segregating when the standard deviation between donors was above 5%. A statistical classification framework was built for diagnosing cytomegalovirus status from the catalog of TCR beta chain sequences. In a later analysis, TCR nucleotide sequences were compared against IMGT/GENE-DB human TR gene sequences so that V and J genes could be assigned. The TCRdist pipeline was used in a later analysis to assign CDR3 sequences and most-parsimonious VDJ recombination scenarios. In a later analysis, each TCR beta chain was defined by its CDR3 amino acid sequence together with its V-gene family, and reads lacking a unique V-gene family were excluded. In a later analysis, around 600 highly shared, low-generation-probability nucleotide sequences were removed to address suspected cross-contamination and a sequencing artifact. In a later analysis, a clonal expansion index was calculated for each public chain from normalized within-repertoire ranks of inferred template counts. A later analysis computed generation probabilities with a VDJ recombination model fitted to out-of-frame rearrangements, and checked the results against IGoR. Hypergeometric tests were used in a later analysis to score TCR-TCR, TCR-HLA and TCR-CMV co-occurrence, with a repertoire-size bias correction applied to the TCR pairs. In a later analysis, false discovery rates were estimated by permuting HLA or CMV assignments 20 times. In a later analysis, co-occurring TCRs were grouped with DBSCAN, and TCRdist sequence similarity was added when clustering was performed within HLA-allele-positive subsets. Repertoires with fewer than 30,000 or more than 120,000 public chains, plus five repertoires with anomalous nucleotide sharing, were excluded from co-occurrence clustering. Drawn from immuneACCESS, this table holds only the in-frame rearrangements with V and J called that TCRdb kept. Clones are partly lost; checked studies trace under half to an unresolved V gene and leave the rest unexplained. V, J and clone size are those of that table, while D and trimming were read from the DNA. Present in this sample are 150,000 to 200,000 clones, more than 75% of which were seen just once. Around 2.6% of the sample is taken by the ten largest.

This clonotype was obtained from a young man in good health and CMV-seropositive. Sequencing used PBMCs. This sequence uses TRBV7-2 and TRBJ2-1, with 11 bases matching TRBD2. The nucleotide sequence reads as follows: TGTGCCAGCAGCTTATTAGCGGGAGGGGGTTACAATGAGCAGTTCTTC. Translated, it gives CASSLLAGGGYNEQFF.